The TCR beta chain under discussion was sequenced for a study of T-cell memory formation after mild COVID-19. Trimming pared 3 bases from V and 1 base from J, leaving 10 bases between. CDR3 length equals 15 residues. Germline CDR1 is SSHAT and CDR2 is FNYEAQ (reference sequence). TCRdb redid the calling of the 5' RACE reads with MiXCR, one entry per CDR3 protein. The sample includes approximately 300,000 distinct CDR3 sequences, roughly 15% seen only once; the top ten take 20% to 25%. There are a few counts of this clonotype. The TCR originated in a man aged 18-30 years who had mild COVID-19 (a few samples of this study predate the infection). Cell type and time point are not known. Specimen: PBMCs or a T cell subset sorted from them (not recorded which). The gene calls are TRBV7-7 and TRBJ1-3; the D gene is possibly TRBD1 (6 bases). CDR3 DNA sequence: TGTGCCAGCAGCTTCTCCGGACAGTCTGGAAACACCATATATTTT. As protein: CASSFSGQSGNTIYF.